This passage covers 20 T cell receptor beta chains from one sample sequenced in a study of cytomegalovirus exposure and HLA in healthy donors. In the PCR, 60 Vbeta and 13 Jbeta primers were used. Libraries were prepared by immunoSEQ multiplex PCR; TCRdb keeps only in-frame clonotypes and omits some of them. The sample includes approximately 300,000 clones, around 80% of them seen just once. Material: PBMCs. These receptors originate from a girl aged 2 to 10 in good health and CMV-seronegative.

Only one count was recorded for this clone. The gene calls are TRBV2 and TRBJ1-5, with 8 bases lining up with TRBD1. The ends lost 4 bases at V and 4 bases at J; junction bases unmatched: 6. The CDR3 is 15 residues long. Germline V lookup: CDR1 SNHLY, CDR2 FYNNEI. Here the CDR3 DNA reads TGTGCCAGCAGTGGAACGGACAGGGCAAATCAGCCCCAGCATTTT. It encodes CASSGTDRANQPQHF.

The chain carries TRBV2 and TRBJ1-5; 10 bases line up with TRBD1. V shed 4 bases and J 6 bases; nucleotides not matched to a gene: 6. The CDR3 sequence is 15 residues long. Germline CDR1 is SNHLY and CDR2 is FYNNEI. The CDR3 is CASSVGTGAGQPQHF. CDR3 DNA sequence: TGTGCCAGCAGTGTTGGGACAGGGGCGGGTCAGCCCCAGCATTTT.

This sequence joins TRBV30 and TRBJ1-6; D gene ambiguous. The length of the CDR3 is 13 residues. The V gene lost 2 bases and the J gene lost 6 bases, with 8 bases spanning the gap. Germline CDR1 is GTSNPN and CDR2 is SVGIG (reference sequence). CDR3 sequence (DNA): TGTGCCTGGAGTCCTAATCCTAATTCACCCCTCCACTTT. As protein: CAWSPNPNSPLHF.

This rearrangement joins TRBV29-1 to TRBJ1-1; D remains ambiguous. The V gene's germline CDR1 is SQVTM and CDR2 ANQGSEA. The length of the CDR3 is 12 residues. The V end was cut by 3 bases, the J end by 2 bases, with 7 bases between. The CDR3 loop is CSVEMRNTEAFF. The CDR3 DNA reads as TGCAGCGTTGAGATGCGTAACACTGAAGCTTTCTTT.

This chain joins TRBV5-1 and TRBJ1-2, with TRBD1 matching 8 bases. Germline CDR1 and CDR2: SGHRS and YFSETQ. The V and J ends lost 9 bases and 4 bases, in that order; junction bases with no gene match: 11. The CDR3 runs to 14 residues. The CDR3 DNA reads TGCGCCATCCCATCGGACAGGGTCCCCTATGGCTACACCTTC. It codes for CAIPSDRVPYGYTF.

This chain connects TRBV7-7 to TRBJ2-5, with 7 nucleotides matching TRBD1. The CDR3 covers 14 residues. Per germline, CDR1 SSHAT and CDR2 FNYEAQ (reference sequence). V was clipped by 1 base and J by 6 bases; unmatched bases: 5. The CDR3 loop is CASSLDSGGQTQYF. The CDR3 DNA follows: TGTGCCAGCAGCTTAGATTCAGGGGGTCAGACCCAGTACTTC.

The chain couples TRBV18 to TRBJ2-1, with 10 bases matching TRBD1. Germline V gives CDR1 KGHSH, CDR2 LQKENI. Trimming cost V 3 bases and J 4 bases; bases outside gene matches: 3. The CDR3 consists of 15 residues. CDR3 nucleotides: TGTGCCAGCTCACCCAGACAGGGGGCATACAATGAGCAGTTCTTC. This gives the protein CASSPRQGAYNEQFF.

CDR3 region: CASSPTRTSGRTEADTQYF. Here the CDR3 DNA reads TGTGCCAGCAGCCCGACCCGGACTAGCGGGAGAACAGAAGCAGATACGCAGTATTTT. The chain links TRBV7-8 to TRBJ2-3, with TRBD2 matching over 13 bases. V lost 5 bases, J lost 4 bases, and 15 bases stayed unmatched. The length of the CDR3 is 19 residues. Germline V gene data show CDR1 as SGHVS and CDR2 as FQNEAQ. The variable domain in full, completed from reference TRBV7-8 and TRBJ2-3, reads GAGVSQSPRYKVAKRGQDVALRCDPISGHVSLFWYQQALGQGPEFLTYFQNEAQLDKSGLPSDRFFAERPEGSVSTLKIQRTQQEDSAVYLCASSPTRTSGRTEADTQYFGPGTRLTVL.

There are a few counts of this clone. The chain recombines TRBV2 with TRBJ2-1; D is ambiguous. Trimming removed 2 bases at V and 6 bases at J, with 8 bases between. CDR1 SNHLY and CDR2 FYNNEI come from the germline V gene. The CDR3 contains 13 residues. The CDR3 DNA follows: TGTGCCAGCAGTGAACTAGAAGGCAATGAGCAGTTCTTC. Its translation: CASSELEGNEQFF.

Written as DNA, the CDR3 is TGTGCCAGCAGCCAAGATTACAGGGCAACTAATGAAAAACTGTTTTTT. This codes for CASSQDYRATNEKLFF. V and J are TRBV4-2 and TRBJ1-4, with D perhaps matching TRBD1 (6 bases). Germline CDR1 reads LGHNA; CDR2 reads YNFKEQ. V was pared by 0 bases and J by 0 bases, with 8 bases between. The CDR3 is 16 amino acids.

This clone turned up a few times. The V and J genes are TRBV4-1 and TRBJ2-1, with 8 nucleotides matching TRBD2. Germline CDR1 MGHRA, CDR2 YSYEKL. The CDR3 runs to 20 residues. V lost 0 bases and J lost 7; bases outside the gene matches: 20. CDR3 sequence (DNA): TGCGCCAGCAGCCAAGATTCGTCTAGCGGGCTCCGTCCAACACAGAATGAGCAGTTCTTC. Its protein is CASSQDSSSGLRPTQNEQFF.

This chain connects TRBV28 to TRBJ2-2; D may be TRBD2 (7 bases). The CDR3 runs 14 residues. The germline V gene encodes CDR1 MDHEN and CDR2 SYDVKM. The V end lost 4 bases, the J end lost 9 bases, and 15 bases lay between the germline ends. In nucleotides, the CDR3 is TGTGCCAGCAGTTGGCGGGGGCCAAGGAGGGAGCTGTTTTTT. Translated, it gives CASSWRGPRRELFF.

The genes are TRBV19 and TRBJ1-1; D unclear. Trimming left V 5 bases short and J 2 bases short, with 9 bases between. The CDR3 runs to 13 residues. Germline V gene sequence: CDR1 LNHDA, CDR2 SQIVND (reference sequence). The CDR3 is CASSVYSNTEAFF. In DNA, the CDR3 is TGTGCCAGTAGTGTTTACAGTAACACTGAAGCTTTCTTT. The full variable domain, in which reference TRBV19 and TRBJ1-1 provide the parts outside the CDR3, is DGGITQSPKYLFRKEGQNVTLSCEQNLNHDAMYWYRQDPGQGLRLIYYSQIVNDFQKGDIAEGYSVSREKKESFPLTVTSAQKNPTAFYLCASSVYSNTEAFFGQGTRLTVV.

The chain links TRBV6-5 to TRBJ2-7; unclear D gene. Germline lookup yields CDR1 MNHEY and CDR2 SVGAGI. The V gene lost 5 bases and the J gene lost 3 bases, with 14 bases spanning the gap. CDR3 length: 14 residues. CDR3 sequence reads: CASSEVGLVYEQYF. DNA of the CDR3: TGTGCCAGCAGTGAAGTAGGCCTAGTCTACGAGCAGTACTTC.

V and J are TRBV6-5 and TRBJ2-1, with TRBD1 matching over 11 bases. This CDR3 spans 14 amino acids. Unmatched junction bases numbered 4, after V lost 2 bases and J lost 10 bases. Germline V gene sequence: CDR1 MNHEY, CDR2 SVGAGI. DNA for the CDR3: TGTGCCAGCAGTTACGGGGGACAGGGGGGAGAGCAGTTCTTC. It yields the protein CASSYGGQGGEQFF.

This clone was picked up a small number of times. CDR3 bases: TGTGCCAGCAGCTCGCGGACAGGGGTTTGGGGGAACTATGGCTACACCTTC. Translated, it gives CASSSRTGVWGNYGYTF. V gene TRBV7-9 combines with J gene TRBJ1-2; 9 bases agree with TRBD1. The CDR3 is 17 residues long. V lost 4 bases to trimming and J lost 2 bases; unmatched junction nucleotides: 11. The germline V gene has CDR1 SEHNR and CDR2 FQNEAQ (reference sequence). The full variable domain, with the rest looked up from reference TRBV7-9 and TRBJ1-2, is DTGVSQNPRHKITKRGQNVTFRCDPISEHNRLYWYRQTLGQGPEFLTYFQNEAQLEKSRLLSDRFSAERPKGSFSTLEIQRTEQGDSAMYLCASSSRTGVWGNYGYTFGSGTRLTVV.

This chain joins TRBV2 and TRBJ2-1; 8 bases match TRBD2. CDR3 size: 14 residues. Germline V gene data show CDR1 as SNHLY and CDR2 as FYNNEI. Germline trimming cut 2 bases from V and 8 bases from J; bases unmatched to any gene: 5. The CDR3 bases are TGTGCCAGCAGTGAAAGACTAGCGTTCGATGAGCAGTTCTTC. Encoded protein: CASSERLAFDEQFF.

V is TRBV27 and J is TRBJ2-3; maybe TRBD2 (6 bases). The V and J ends lost 4 bases and 4 bases respectively, with 18 bases between them. Germline-derived CDR1 and CDR2 are MNHEY and SMNVEV (reference sequence). This CDR3 comprises 16 residues. The CDR3, as DNA: TGTGCCAGCAGTTCCTCCCCCGTGACTAGATCAGATACGCAGTATTTT. Its protein is CASSSSPVTRSDTQYF.

This clone was seen only once. The V call is TRBV15, the J call TRBJ2-2, with 7 positions matching TRBD2. The V segment lost 0 bases and the J segment 4 bases; nucleotides outside the gene matches: 5. This CDR3 is built from 16 residues. Germline V gene data show CDR1 as LNHNV and CDR2 as YYDKDF (reference sequence). CDR3 loop: CATSRDPGGSTGELFF. Written as DNA, the CDR3 is TGTGCCACCAGCAGAGATCCCGGGGGGAGCACCGGGGAGCTGTTTTTT.

This clone was counted between two and nine times. The rearrangement uses TRBV9 and TRBJ2-1, with 7 bases aligning to TRBD2. The V segment lost 2 bases and the J segment 9 bases; nucleotides outside the gene matches: 2. Germline CDR1 and CDR2: SGDLS and YYNGEE. The CDR3 has 12 amino acids. The CDR3: CASSVSGIEQFF. CDR3 DNA: TGTGCCAGCAGCGTGAGCGGGATTGAGCAGTTCTTC.